The present TCR beta chain was sequenced within a study of tumor-infiltrating lymphocytes in primary liver carcinoma. The source material, about 18-31 mg of unsorted bulk tissue, was used to co-extract RNA and DNA. The CDR3 sequence is 15 residues long. Germline values: CDR1 SQVTM, CDR2 ANQGSEA. From approximately 0.5 ug of total RNA, TCR beta-specific cDNA was reverse-transcribed using a constant-region primer. Amplification in three nested multiplex PCR rounds with slightly modified ARM-PCR gave rise to TCR beta libraries. Each of the first two PCR rounds ran approximately 11 cycles with TRBV1-TRBV30 forward and C-beta reverse primers. MiXCR was run by TCRdb on the multiplex PCR reads, yielding one entry per CDR3 protein. The sample consists of roughly 120,000 distinct CDR3 sequences, 64% of them appearing once. As to this clonotype: Its cognate antigen is unknown. Likely a read error: the CDR3 ends without its conserved phenylalanine or tryptophan.

Whole-study findings and limits: Among top clones, only about 7-24% appeared in all five tumor regions.

The specimen was liver tumor tissue from sampling region 3. Documented subset: tumor region T3, left-lateral pole. The source is a woman aged 55-69 years with primary liver carcinoma and hepatitis B virus infection. The chain carries TRBV29-1 and TRBJ1-4; 7 positions agree with TRBD1. For the CDR3, the DNA is TGTAGCGTTGATGCCCCTCGGGACAGTGCGACGAAACTGTTTTCT. Its translation is CSVDAPRDSATKLFS.